This TCR beta chain was documented in a study of blood T cell repertoires in COVID-19. Measured with immunoSEQ multiplex PCR; TCRdb has only the in-frame clones, and not every one. The sample has 130,000 to 150,000 clones; around four fifths are singletons. The receptor comes from a woman in her forties who had recovered from COVID-19. The sequenced sample was PBMCs or T cells enriched from blood (not recorded which).

DNA for the CDR3: TGCGCCAGCAGCCAAGATCGGTACTACAACAATGAGCAGTTCTTC. This sequence encodes CASSQDRYYNNEQFF. This rearrangement joins TRBV4-1 to TRBJ2-1; D gene ambiguous. This CDR3 contains 15 residues. The germline V gene has CDR1 MGHRA and CDR2 YSYEKL. V gave up 0 bases and J gave up 5 bases, with 11 bases separating them.